This T cell receptor (beta chain) was obtained from a study of cytomegalovirus exposure and HLA in healthy donors. The PCR made use of 60 Vbeta and 13 Jbeta primers. Here immunoSEQ multiplex PCR was the method, and the copy in TCRdb shows in-frame clones only, minus some. Of approximately 140,000 clones listed, 60% to 85% were seen once; the top ten hold about 13%. V gave up 4 bases and J gave up 7 bases, with 14 bases separating them. The CDR3 runs 14 residues. Germline V CDR1 and CDR2: SNHLY, FYNNEI. The study, taken as a whole, reports: It was in a later analysis that TCR association rates were seen to vary by HLA locus, highest for DRB1 and lowest for HLA-C. Later analysis found that TCR beta chains associated with HLA were more clonally expanded than other, equally common chains.

This clone was found once. Its antigen remains unidentified. The clonotype comes from a man in his forties or fifties in good health and CMV-seropositive. The sequenced material came from PBMCs. This chain uses TRBV2 with TRBJ1-5; tentatively, D is TRBD1 (6 bases). The DNA of the CDR3 is TGTGCCAGCAGTGGGGCGGCAGGGGTCCAGCCCCAGCATTTT. Translating gives CASSGAAGVQPQHF.